This T cell receptor (beta chain) was documented in a study of cytomegalovirus exposure and HLA in healthy donors. Separate from the 666-subject first cohort, the 120-subject validation cohort was the one that the donors belonged to. CDR1 is MNHEY, CDR2 SVGAGI, per germline. This CDR3 spans 13 amino acids. V was pared by 2 bases and J by 1 base, with 5 bases between. A remark on this clone: Its antigen is not identified. At the DNA level, this CDR3 is encoded by other sequences in the same sample as well.

Profiling relied on immunoSEQ multiplex PCR, and the TCRdb table lists in-frame clones only, not all of them. Counted here are 200,000 to 250,000 clones, 80% to 85% occurring once; the ten biggest clones make up over 13%. Study-level findings and limits: Across donors, most TCRs were seen rarely, yet some public ones were widespread.

Material for sequencing was PBMCs. The sequence was collected from a woman aged 25 to 39 in good health and CMV-seropositive. The V gene is TRBV6-5, the J gene TRBJ1-1; D is unclear. The CDR3: CASSYGPNTEAFF. CDR3 DNA sequence: TGTGCCAGCAGTTACGGTCCGAACACTGAAGCTTTCTTT.